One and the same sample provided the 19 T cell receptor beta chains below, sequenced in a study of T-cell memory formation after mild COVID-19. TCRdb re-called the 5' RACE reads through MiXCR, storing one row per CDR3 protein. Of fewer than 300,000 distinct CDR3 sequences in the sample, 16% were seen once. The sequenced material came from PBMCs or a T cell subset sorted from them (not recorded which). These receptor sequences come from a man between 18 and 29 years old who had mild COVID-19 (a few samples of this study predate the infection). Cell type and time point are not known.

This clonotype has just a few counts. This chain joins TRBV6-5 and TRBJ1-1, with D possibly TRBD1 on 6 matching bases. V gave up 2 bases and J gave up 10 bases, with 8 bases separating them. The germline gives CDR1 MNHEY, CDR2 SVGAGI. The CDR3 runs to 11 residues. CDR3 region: CASSYRGSAFF. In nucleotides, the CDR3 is TGTGCCAGCAGTTACAGGGGGTCAGCTTTCTTT.

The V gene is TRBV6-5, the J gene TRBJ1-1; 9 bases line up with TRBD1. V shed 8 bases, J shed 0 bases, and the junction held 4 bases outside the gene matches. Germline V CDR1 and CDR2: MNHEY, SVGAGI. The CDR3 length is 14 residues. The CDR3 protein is CASGGQGLNTEAFF. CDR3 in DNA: TGTGCCAGCGGAGGACAGGGGCTGAACACTGAAGCTTTCTTT.

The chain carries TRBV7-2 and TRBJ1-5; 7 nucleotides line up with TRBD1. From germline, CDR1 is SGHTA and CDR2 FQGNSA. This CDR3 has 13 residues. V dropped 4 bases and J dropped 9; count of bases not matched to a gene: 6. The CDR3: CASSSPTGRPQHF. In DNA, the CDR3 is TGTGCCAGCAGCTCTCCGACAGGGCGGCCCCAGCATTTT. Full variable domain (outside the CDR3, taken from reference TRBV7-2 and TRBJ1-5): GAGVSQSPSNKVTEKGKDVELRCDPISGHTALYWYRQSLGQGLEFLIYFQGNSAPDKSGLPSDRFSAERTGGSVSTLTIQRTQQEDSAVYLCASSSPTGRPQHFGDGTRLSIL.

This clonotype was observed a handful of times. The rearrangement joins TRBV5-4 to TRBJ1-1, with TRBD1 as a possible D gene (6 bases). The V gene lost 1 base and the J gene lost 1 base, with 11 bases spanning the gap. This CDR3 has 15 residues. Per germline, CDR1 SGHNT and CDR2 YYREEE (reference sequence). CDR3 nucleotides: TGTGCCAGCAGCTTGAAAGGACAGCAGAACACTGAAGCTTTCTTT. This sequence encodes CASSLKGQQNTEAFF.

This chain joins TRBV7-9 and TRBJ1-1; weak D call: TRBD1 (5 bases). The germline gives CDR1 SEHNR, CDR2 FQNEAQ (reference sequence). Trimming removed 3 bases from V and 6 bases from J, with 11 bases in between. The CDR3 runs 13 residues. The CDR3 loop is CASSFSGSAEAFF. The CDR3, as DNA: TGTGCCAGCAGCTTTTCAGGGAGCGCTGAAGCTTTCTTT.

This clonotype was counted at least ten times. CDR3 sequence (DNA): TGTGCCAGCAGCTTAGCGCCGGAGACCCAGTACTTC. Protein sequence: CASSLAPETQYF. This chain connects TRBV7-2 to TRBJ2-5; D gene unclear. The V gene lost 0 bases and the J gene lost 5 bases, with 4 bases spanning the gap. CDR3 length: 12 residues. In germline, CDR1 is SGHTA, CDR2 FQGNSA.

The CDR3 is CASSLRASGGLGPDTQYF. DNA of the CDR3: TGCGCCAGCAGCTTGAGGGCTAGCGGGGGGCTAGGACCAGATACGCAGTATTTT. The chain has TRBV5-1 and TRBJ2-3; 11 bases map to TRBD2. CDR1 is SGHRS and CDR2 is YFSETQ in the germline V gene. With V trimmed by 1 base and J by 4 bases, 11 bases remained unmatched. This CDR3 has 18 amino acids.

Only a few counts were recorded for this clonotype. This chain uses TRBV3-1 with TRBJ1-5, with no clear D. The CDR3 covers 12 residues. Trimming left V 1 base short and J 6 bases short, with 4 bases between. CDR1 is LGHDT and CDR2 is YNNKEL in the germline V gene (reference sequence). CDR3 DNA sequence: TGTGCCAGCAGCCAAGGTATTCAGCCCCAGCATTTT. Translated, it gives CASSQGIQPQHF.

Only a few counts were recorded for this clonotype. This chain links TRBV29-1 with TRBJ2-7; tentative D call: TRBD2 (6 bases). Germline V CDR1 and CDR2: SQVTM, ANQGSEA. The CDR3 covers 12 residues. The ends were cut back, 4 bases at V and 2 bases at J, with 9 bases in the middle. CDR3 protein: CSVGGDPYEQYF. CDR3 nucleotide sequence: TGCAGCGTTGGCGGGGACCCCTACGAGCAGTACTTC.

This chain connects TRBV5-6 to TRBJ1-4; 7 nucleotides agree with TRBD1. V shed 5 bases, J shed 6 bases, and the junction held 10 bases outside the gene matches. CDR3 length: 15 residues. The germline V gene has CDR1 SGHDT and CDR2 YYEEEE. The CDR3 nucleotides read TGTGCCAGCAGAGAGATAGGGGGCTCTGATGAAAAACTGTTTTTT. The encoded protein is CASREIGGSDEKLFF.

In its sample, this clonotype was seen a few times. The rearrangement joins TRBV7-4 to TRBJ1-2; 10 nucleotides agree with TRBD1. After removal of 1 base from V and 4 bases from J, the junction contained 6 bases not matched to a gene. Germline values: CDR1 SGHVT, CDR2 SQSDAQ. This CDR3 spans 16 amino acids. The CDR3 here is CASSLVGWTGGYGYTF. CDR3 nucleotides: TGTGCCAGCAGCTTAGTTGGTTGGACAGGGGGCTATGGCTACACCTTC.

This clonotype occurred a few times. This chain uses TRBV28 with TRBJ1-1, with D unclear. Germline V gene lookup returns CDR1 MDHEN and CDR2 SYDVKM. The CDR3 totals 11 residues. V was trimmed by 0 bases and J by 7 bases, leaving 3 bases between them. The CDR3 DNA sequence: TGTGCCAGCAGTTTATGGAGTGAAGCTTTCTTT. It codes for CASSLWSEAFF.

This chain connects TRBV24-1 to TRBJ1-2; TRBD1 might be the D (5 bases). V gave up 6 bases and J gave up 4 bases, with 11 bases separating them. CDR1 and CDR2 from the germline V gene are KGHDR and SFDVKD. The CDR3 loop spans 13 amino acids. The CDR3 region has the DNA TGTGCCACCAGTCCAGGGCCCACCTATGGCTACACCTTC. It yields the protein CATSPGPTYGYTF.

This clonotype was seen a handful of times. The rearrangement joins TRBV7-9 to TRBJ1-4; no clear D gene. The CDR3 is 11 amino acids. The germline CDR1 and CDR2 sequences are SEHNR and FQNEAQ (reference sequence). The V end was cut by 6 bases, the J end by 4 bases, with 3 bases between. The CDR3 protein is CASRSNEKLFF. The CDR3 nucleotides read TGTGCCAGCAGGAGTAATGAAAAACTGTTTTTT.

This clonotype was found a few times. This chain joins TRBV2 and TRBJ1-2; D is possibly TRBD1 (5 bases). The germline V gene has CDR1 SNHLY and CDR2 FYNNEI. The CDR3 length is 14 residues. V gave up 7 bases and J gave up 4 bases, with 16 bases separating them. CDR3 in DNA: TGTGCCAGCACCATGACAGCCTCGTCCTATGGCTACACCTTC. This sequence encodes CASTMTASSYGYTF.

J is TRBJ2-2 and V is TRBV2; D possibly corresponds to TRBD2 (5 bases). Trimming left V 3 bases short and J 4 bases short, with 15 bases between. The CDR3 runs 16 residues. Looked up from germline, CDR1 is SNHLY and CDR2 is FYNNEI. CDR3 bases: TGTGCCAGCAGTGAGAGGGTTGCGAGGTCCACCGGGGAGCTGTTTTTT. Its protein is CASSERVARSTGELFF.

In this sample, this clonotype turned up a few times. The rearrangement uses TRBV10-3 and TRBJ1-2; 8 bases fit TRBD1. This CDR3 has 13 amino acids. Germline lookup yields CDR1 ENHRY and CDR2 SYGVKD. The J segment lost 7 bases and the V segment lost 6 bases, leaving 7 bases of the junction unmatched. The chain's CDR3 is CAISPGQVVGYTF. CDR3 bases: TGTGCCATCAGCCCGGGACAGGTCGTTGGCTACACCTTC.

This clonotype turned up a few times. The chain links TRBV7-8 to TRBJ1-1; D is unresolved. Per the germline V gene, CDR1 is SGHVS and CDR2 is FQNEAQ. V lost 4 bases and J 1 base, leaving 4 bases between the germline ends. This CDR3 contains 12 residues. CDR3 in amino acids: CASSWTNTEAFF. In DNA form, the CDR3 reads TGTGCCAGCAGCTGGACGAACACTGAAGCTTTCTTT.

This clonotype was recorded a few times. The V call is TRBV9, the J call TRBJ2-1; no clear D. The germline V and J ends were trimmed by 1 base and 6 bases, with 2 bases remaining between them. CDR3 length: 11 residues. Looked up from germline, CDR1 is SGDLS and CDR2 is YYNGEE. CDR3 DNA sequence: TGTGCCAGCAGCGTACTCAATGAGCAGTTCTTC. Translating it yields CASSVLNEQFF.